This note documents a single TCR beta chain sequence. Its antigen is undetermined. This sample was taken from a study of OX40 agonist ivuxolimab in advanced cancers. This table comes from immunoSEQ multiplex PCR, and its TCRdb copy is limited to in-frame clones, with some not included. The sample holds 60,000 or so clones, around 90% seen once. Study findings and constraints: The investigators did not determine what antigen specificity the expanded peripheral T cells had. Compared with others, partial responders at 0.1-3.0 mg/kg displayed clonal expansion among the lowest. With doses of 0.1 to 3.0 mg/kg, CD4+ and CD8+ blood T cells had undergone clonal expansion by week 6.

The V gene's germline CDR1 is SGHTA and CDR2 FQGTGA. Between the trimmed V and J ends, which lost 1 base and 2 bases, there was a span of 11 bases. This CDR3 has 15 residues. The receptor was isolated from an adult with an advanced solid tumor such as melanoma, head and neck, liver or kidney cancer. The chain carries TRBV7-3 and TRBJ1-1; D is uncertain. The source was CD4+ or CD8+ T cells sorted from blood, collected in a trial of the OX40 agonist ivuxolimab. The CDR3 DNA reads as TGTGCCAGCAGCTTAATGGCGGGGTTAAACACTGAAGCTTTCTTT. This sequence encodes CASSLMAGLNTEAFF.